The clone carrying this T cell receptor (beta chain) was observed at least ten times. Each diagnosis was grounded in clinical symptoms, serum thyroxine and TRAb, thyroid ultrasound, and orbital computed tomography. This entry is derived from a study of T cells in Graves' hyperthyroidism and ophthalmopathy. J was trimmed by 5 bases and V by 3 bases; bases with no gene match: 7. CDR3 length equals 14 residues. The germline V gene encodes CDR1 LGHDT and CDR2 YNNKEL (reference sequence). Template material for amplifying TCR beta CDR3 regions consisted of RNA transcripts. The HTBI primer set was used in a first-round RT-PCR of the TCR CDR3. One entry per CDR3 protein results from TCRdb running MiXCR on the multiplex PCR reads. Among roughly 380,000 distinct CDR3 sequences listed, over 11% were seen once.

The chain couples TRBV3-1 to TRBJ2-7; 7 positions agree with TRBD1. The sequencing input was blood. The receptor's source is an older woman with Graves' hyperthyroidism. In DNA, the CDR3 is TGTGCCAGCAGCCACAGGGTACAGGGGAACGAGCAGTACTTC. Translating gives CASSHRVQGNEQYF.